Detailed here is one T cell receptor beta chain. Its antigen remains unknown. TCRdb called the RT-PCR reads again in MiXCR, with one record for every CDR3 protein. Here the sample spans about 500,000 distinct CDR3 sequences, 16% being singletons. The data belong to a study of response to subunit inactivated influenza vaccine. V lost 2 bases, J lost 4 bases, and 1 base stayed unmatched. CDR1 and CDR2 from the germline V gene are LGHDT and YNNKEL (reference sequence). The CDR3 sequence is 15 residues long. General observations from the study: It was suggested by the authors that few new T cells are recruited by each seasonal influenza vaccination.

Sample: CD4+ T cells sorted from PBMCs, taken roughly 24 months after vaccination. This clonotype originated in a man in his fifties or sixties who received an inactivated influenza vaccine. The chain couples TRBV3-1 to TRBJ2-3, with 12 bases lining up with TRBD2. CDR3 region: CASSQTSGRPDTQYF. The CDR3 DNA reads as TGTGCCAGCAGCCAAACTAGCGGGAGGCCAGATACGCAGTATTTT.